Presented here are 31 T cell receptor beta chains from one specimen sequenced in a study of radiation and T cells in renal cell carcinoma. The table came from immunoSEQ multiplex PCR; TCRdb's copy has only in-frame clones and leaves some out. The data contain about 91,000 clones, about four fifths of them singletons. Time point denoted: baseline pretreatment blood. The treatment is: 15 Gy SBRT to primary tumor, nephrectomy 4 weeks later. Sequenced here: blood, sampled from a patient whose treatment included radiotherapy and nephrectomy. The receptors come from a man aged 55 to 70 with renal cell carcinoma.

This clone was recorded a few times. The rearrangement links TRBV19 to TRBJ1-1; 8 bases fit TRBD1. J gave up 4 bases and V 7 bases, and 11 bases lay outside the gene matches. The CDR3 runs to 15 residues. CDR1 and CDR2 (germline): LNHDA, SQIVND (reference sequence). The CDR3 region is CASTPLQGGFTEAFF. As DNA, the CDR3 is TGTGCCAGTACCCCGTTACAGGGGGGCTTCACTGAAGCTTTCTTT. Filled out from reference TRBV19 and TRBJ1-1, the complete variable domain reads DGGITQSPKYLFRKEGQNVTLSCEQNLNHDAMYWYRQDPGQGLRLIYYSQIVNDFQKGDIAEGYSVSREKKESFPLTVTSAQKNPTAFYLCASTPLQGGFTEAFFGQGTRLTVV.

The chain recombines TRBV19 with TRBJ2-7; D is tentatively TRBD1 or TRBD2 (6 bases each). Germline loops: CDR1 LNHDA, CDR2 SQIVND (reference sequence). Trimming took off 4 bases at V and 3 bases at J, with 16 bases between the two ends. CDR3 length: 15 residues. In nucleotides, the CDR3 is TGTGCCAGTAGTAGGCGGACAGAGGACTACTACGAGCAGTACTTC. Encoded protein: CASSRRTEDYYEQYF.

CDR3 nucleotides: TGTGCCAGCAGTCAACAGGGACTAAGCACTGAAGCTTTCTTT. Its protein product is CASSQQGLSTEAFF. The chain is built from TRBV2 and TRBJ1-1; a weak D match, TRBD1 (6 bases). CDR1 and CDR2 from the germline V gene are SNHLY and FYNNEI. The CDR3 extends over 14 amino acids. The germline V and J ends were trimmed by 5 bases and 4 bases, with 14 bases remaining between them.

J is TRBJ2-6 and V is TRBV18, with TRBD2 identical over 9 bases. With 5 bases clipped from V and 0 bases from J, the junction kept 5 bases outside the gene matches. This CDR3 comprises 17 residues. Per the germline V gene, CDR1 is KGHSH and CDR2 is LQKENI. Written as DNA, the CDR3 is TGTGCCAGCTCAGCGGGAGGGGGTCTCTCTGGGGCCAACGTCCTGACTTTC. Translating gives CASSAGGGLSGANVLTF.

This clone was seen a few times. V usage is TRBV20-1 and J usage is TRBJ2-1; D ambiguous. Germline V gene lookup returns CDR1 DFQATT and CDR2 SNEGSKA (reference sequence). The V gene lost 0 bases and the J gene lost 10 bases, with 7 bases spanning the gap. The CDR3 loop spans 11 amino acids. CDR3 protein: CSARDRLEQFF. The CDR3 nucleotides read TGCAGTGCTAGAGATCGTCTAGAGCAGTTCTTC.

V and J are TRBV9 and TRBJ2-7; possibly TRBD1 for D (6 bases). CDR3 length equals 15 residues. Trimming left V 4 bases short and J 4 bases short, with 18 bases between. Germline V gene sequence: CDR1 SGDLS, CDR2 YYNGEE. The CDR3 spells CASSPLTGSGYEQYF. DNA for the CDR3: TGTGCCAGCAGCCCGCTCACAGGGTCGGGGTACGAGCAGTACTTC. Full variable domain (outside the CDR3, taken from reference TRBV9 and TRBJ2-7): DSGVTQTPKHLITATGQRVTLRCSPRSGDLSVYWYQQSLDQGLQFLIQYYNGEERAKGNILERFSAQQFPDLHSELNLSSLELGDSALYFCASSPLTGSGYEQYFGPGTRLTVT.

The chain uses TRBV7-9 and TRBJ2-7; 9 bases line up with TRBD1. CDR3 size: 15 residues. CDR1 is SEHNR, CDR2 FQNEAQ, per germline (reference sequence). The J segment lost 5 bases and the V segment lost 0 bases, leaving 5 bases of the junction unmatched. The DNA of the CDR3 is TGTGCCAGCAGCTTAGCGAGACAGGGGGTCAACGAGCAGTACTTC. Protein sequence: CASSLARQGVNEQYF.

The chain uses TRBV2 and TRBJ2-7, with D perhaps matching TRBD1 or TRBD2 (6 bases each). Trimming took off 5 bases at V and 6 bases at J, with 14 bases between the two ends. The germline CDR1 and CDR2 sequences are SNHLY and FYNNEI. This CDR3 is 13 amino acids long. The DNA of the CDR3 is TGTGCCAGCAGTCTGTGGACGGGGGCCGAGCAGTACTTC. Encoded protein: CASSLWTGAEQYF.

V gene TRBV30 combines with J gene TRBJ2-6; 10 bases are shared with TRBD2. The CDR3 spans 18 residues. The trim removed 2 bases at V and 4 bases at J, leaving 11 bases unmatched. Germline V gene lookup returns CDR1 GTSNPN and CDR2 SVGIG (reference sequence). Here the CDR3 reads CAWSRPAGGPKGANVLTF. CDR3 sequence (DNA): TGTGCCTGGAGTCGCCCAGCGGGAGGGCCGAAAGGGGCCAACGTCCTGACTTTC.

This clone was seen once. The chain employs TRBV28 and TRBJ1-5; no clear D gene. V lost 9 bases and J 5 bases, leaving 14 bases between the germline ends. The CDR3 covers 13 residues. The germline V gene encodes CDR1 MDHEN and CDR2 SYDVKM. This CDR3 reads CASFEGWDQPQHF. As DNA, the CDR3 is TGTGCCAGTTTCGAGGGTTGGGATCAGCCCCAGCATTTT.

CDR3 protein: CASGQGALYEQYF. The CDR3 DNA is TGTGCCAGCGGACAGGGAGCCCTCTACGAGCAGTACTTC. The chain carries TRBV19 and TRBJ2-7, with 8 positions matching TRBD1. The V and J ends lost 9 bases and 3 bases, in that order; junction bases with no gene match: 7. The CDR3 runs to 13 residues. Looked up from germline, CDR1 is LNHDA and CDR2 is SQIVND (reference sequence).

This clone was recorded a few times. The CDR3, as DNA: TGTGCCAGCAGTGAAGCGCGTGGGACTAACCAAGAGACCCAGTACTTC. This codes for CASSEARGTNQETQYF. The genes are TRBV2 and TRBJ2-5; 7 bases line up with TRBD2. Trimming took 0 bases from V and 0 from J; bases not matched to a gene: 4. Germline CDR1 and CDR2: SNHLY and FYNNEI. CDR3 length equals 16 residues.

The CDR3 DNA follows: TGTGCCAGCAGCTCCCCGGGACAGAACACAGATACGCAGTATTTT. The encoded protein is CASSSPGQNTDTQYF. The V and J genes are TRBV7-9 and TRBJ2-3; 7 nucleotides line up with TRBD1. Germline V gene data show CDR1 as SEHNR and CDR2 as FQNEAQ (reference sequence). The CDR3 contains 15 residues. After removal of 4 bases from V and 2 bases from J, the junction contained 6 bases not matched to a gene.

The V gene is TRBV28, the J gene TRBJ2-7; TRBD1 agrees at 9 bases. Germline trimming cut 2 bases from V and 7 bases from J; bases unmatched to any gene: 9. CDR1 and CDR2 from the germline V gene are MDHEN and SYDVKM. The CDR3 is made up of 15 amino acids. The DNA for the CDR3 is TGTGCCAGCAGTTTAGGGGGACAGGGTTTAAGTGAGCAGTACTTC. It yields the protein CASSLGGQGLSEQYF.

CDR3 sequence reads: CASSLVMWETQYF. Written as DNA, the CDR3 is TGTGCCAGCAGCTTAGTCATGTGGGAGACCCAGTACTTC. The chain carries TRBV7-9 and TRBJ2-5; D unclear. The V end lost 1 base, the J end lost 5 bases, and 8 bases lay between the germline ends. CDR3 size: 13 residues. CDR1 is SEHNR and CDR2 is FQNEAQ in the germline V gene (reference sequence).

This clone was picked up one time. The chain has TRBV18 and TRBJ1-2; no clear D. Germline V gene data show CDR1 as KGHSH and CDR2 as LQKENI. The CDR3 covers 15 residues. The ends were cut back, 2 bases at V and 0 bases at J, with 10 bases in the middle. CDR3: CASSPSGSANYGYTF. CDR3 nucleotides: TGTGCCAGCTCACCAAGTGGTTCTGCTAACTATGGCTACACCTTC. The full variable domain, rest sourced from reference TRBV18 and TRBJ1-2, is NAGVMQNPRHLVRRRGQEARLRCSPMKGHSHVYWYRQLPEEGLKFMVYLQKENIIDESGMPKERFSAEFPKEGPSILRIQQVVRGDSAAYFCASSPSGSANYGYTFGSGTRLTVV.

This clone was picked up a small number of times. The chain employs TRBV7-8 and TRBJ2-2, with 8 bases identical to TRBD1. In germline, CDR1 is SGHVS, CDR2 FQNEAQ. The CDR3 has 16 residues. V was pared by 4 bases and J by 4 bases, with 8 bases of the junction left unmatched. CDR3 sequence: CASSSAGGGVTGELFF. In DNA, the CDR3 is TGTGCCAGCAGCTCGGCAGGGGGCGGCGTCACCGGGGAGCTGTTTTTT.

This clone is medium-sized. J is TRBJ1-1 and V is TRBV7-2, with D perhaps TRBD1 (5 bases). Trimming cost V 0 bases and J 3 bases, with 14 bases left between them. The length of the CDR3 is 16 residues. Germline assignment: CDR1 SGHTA and CDR2 FQGNSA. The DNA for the CDR3 is TGTGCCAGCAGCTTAGCGTTCGTGTCGGGGGACACTGAAGCTTTCTTT. Translation: CASSLAFVSGDTEAFF.

CDR3 protein: CASSSPSTDTQYF. CDR3 nucleotide sequence: TGTGCCAGCAGTTCCCCCAGCACAGATACGCAGTATTTT. This chain connects TRBV6-5 to TRBJ2-3; D unclear. Deletions cut 4 bases from V and 0 bases from J, with 5 bases between. The CDR3 spans 13 residues. CDR1 and CDR2 (germline): MNHEY, SVGAGI.

The rearrangement uses TRBV19 and TRBJ2-7, with D perhaps matching TRBD1 (6 bases). Germline V gene lookup returns CDR1 LNHDA and CDR2 SQIVND (reference sequence). The CDR3 covers 15 residues. V shed 2 bases and J shed 5 bases, with 16 bases lying between them. The CDR3 loop is CASSIRQGNGHEQYF. In DNA form, the CDR3 reads TGTGCCAGTAGTATACGTCAGGGGAACGGCCACGAGCAGTACTTC.

This chain uses TRBV28 with TRBJ1-4; D may be TRBD1 (6 bases). CDR3 length: 18 residues. Germline V gene data show CDR1 as MDHEN and CDR2 as SYDVKM. V lost 6 bases, J lost 0 bases, and 20 bases lay in between. This CDR3 is CASSLGGLQITTNEKLFF. CDR3 bases: TGTGCCAGCAGCCTGGGGGGGCTTCAGATAACAACTAATGAAAAACTGTTTTTT.

The chain has TRBV28 and TRBJ1-2; D unresolved. Germline CDR1 MDHEN, CDR2 SYDVKM. The CDR3 has 17 residues. Trimming took off 3 bases at V and 3 bases at J, with 20 bases between the two ends. CDR3 region: CASSFNPQRAEDYGYTF. Here the CDR3 DNA reads TGTGCCAGCAGTTTTAACCCTCAGAGGGCTGAAGACTATGGCTACACCTTC.

The V gene is TRBV20-1, the J gene TRBJ2-7, with a possible D match to TRBD2 (6 bases). Trimming pared 3 bases from V and 4 bases from J, leaving 7 bases between. This CDR3 is built from 11 residues. Germline V gene lookup returns CDR1 DFQATT and CDR2 SNEGSKA (reference sequence). The CDR3 spells CSARDYYEQYF. The CDR3 DNA sequence: TGCAGTGCTAGGGACTATTACGAGCAGTACTTC.

This clone was picked up a small number of times. The J gene is TRBJ1-2, the V gene TRBV15; the D gene is possibly TRBD1 (6 bases). CDR1 LNHNV and CDR2 YYDKDF come from the germline V gene (reference sequence). This CDR3 spans 14 amino acids. With 0 bases removed from V and 7 bases from J, the gap between germline ends came to 12 bases. CDR3 sequence (DNA): TGTGCCACCAGCAGAGAGAGACAGGTCGGTGGCTACACCTTC. As protein: CATSRERQVGGYTF.

This rearrangement joins TRBV5-5 to TRBJ2-5, with D possibly being TRBD2 (6 bases). V gave up 3 bases and J gave up 5 bases, with 8 bases separating them. The CDR3 is 12 amino acids. Germline lookup yields CDR1 SGHKS and CDR2 YYEKEE (reference sequence). The CDR3 region has the DNA TGTGCCAGCAGCTCGGGGGTCGAGACCCAGTACTTC. Its translation is CASSSGVETQYF.

V usage is TRBV5-1 and J usage is TRBJ2-1; D is ambiguous. Germline V gene data show CDR1 as SGHRS and CDR2 as YFSETQ. The CDR3 loop spans 13 amino acids. Trimming shortened V by 1 base and J by 7 bases, and 9 bases separated the two germline ends. In nucleotides, the CDR3 is TGCGCCAGCAGCTTGTGGGCGGATAATGAGCAGTTCTTC. Translating gives CASSLWADNEQFF. Full variable domain (outside the CDR3, taken from reference TRBV5-1 and TRBJ2-1): KAGVTQTPRYLIKTRGQQVTLSCSPISGHRSVSWYQQTPGQGLQFLFEYFSETQRNKGNFPGRFSGRQFSNSRSEMNVSTLELGDSALYLCASSLWADNEQFFGPGTRLTVL.

The chain combines TRBV6-6 with TRBJ2-1; 7 nucleotides match TRBD2. Germline lookup yields CDR1 MNHNY and CDR2 SVGAGI (reference sequence). The trim removed 6 bases at V and 5 bases at J, leaving 7 bases unmatched. The CDR3 is made up of 14 amino acids. CDR3 region: CASSGASGNNEQFF. CDR3 sequence (DNA): TGTGCCAGCAGCGGGGCTAGCGGCAACAATGAGCAGTTCTTC.

The chain joins TRBV28 to TRBJ1-5, with TRBD1 matching over 7 bases. Germline-derived CDR1 and CDR2 are MDHEN and SYDVKM. This CDR3 contains 13 residues. J gave up 10 bases and V 6 bases, and 9 bases lay outside the gene matches. Here the CDR3 DNA reads TGTGCCAGCAGGCGACAGGGTAGTCTACCCCAGCATTTT. Its protein product is CASRRQGSLPQHF. Looking up the rest from reference TRBV28 and TRBJ1-5 gives the full variable domain: DVKVTQSSRYLVKRTGEKVFLECVQDMDHENMFWYRQDPGLGLRLIYFSYDVKMKEKGDIPEGYSVSREKKERFSLILESASTNQTSMYLCASRRQGSLPQHFGDGTRLSIL.

This chain connects TRBV4-2 to TRBJ2-1; D perhaps matches TRBD2 (6 bases). Germline V CDR1 and CDR2: LGHNA, YNFKEQ. V was cut by 1 base and J by 4 bases, with 11 bases left in between. The CDR3 extends over 15 amino acids. The CDR3 reads CASSQGTNVYNEQFF. In DNA, the CDR3 is TGTGCCAGCAGCCAAGGGACTAACGTATACAATGAGCAGTTCTTC.

The chain couples TRBV4-2 to TRBJ2-7; D tentatively reads TRBD1 or TRBD2 (6 bases each). The CDR3 is 16 amino acids. From germline, CDR1 is LGHNA and CDR2 YNFKEQ. The germline V and J ends were trimmed by 4 bases and 3 bases, with 19 bases remaining between them. CDR3 DNA: TGTGCCAGCAGCCCTGGCGGGCAGAGGGGGGTCTACGAGCAGTACTTC. Translation gives CASSPGGQRGVYEQYF.

This chain connects TRBV7-2 to TRBJ1-4; maybe TRBD1 (6 bases). V was cut by 1 base and J by 6 bases, with 12 bases left in between. Germline lookup yields CDR1 SGHTA and CDR2 FQGNSA. The CDR3 spans 15 residues. CDR3 region: CASSLGGGRDEKLFF. The CDR3 DNA reads as TGTGCCAGCAGCTTAGGAGGGGGTCGGGATGAAAAACTGTTTTTT.